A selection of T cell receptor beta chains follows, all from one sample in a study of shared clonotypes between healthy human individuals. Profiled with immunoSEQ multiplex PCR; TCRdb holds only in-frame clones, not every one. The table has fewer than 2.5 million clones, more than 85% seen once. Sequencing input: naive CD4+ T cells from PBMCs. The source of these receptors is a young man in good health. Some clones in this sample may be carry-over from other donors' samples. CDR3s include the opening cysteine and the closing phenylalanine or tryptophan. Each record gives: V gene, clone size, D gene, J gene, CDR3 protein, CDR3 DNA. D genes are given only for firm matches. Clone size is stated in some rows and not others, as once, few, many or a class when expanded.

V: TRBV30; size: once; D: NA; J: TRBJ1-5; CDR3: CAWSVGTLRSQPQHF; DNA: TGTGCCTGGAGTGTAGGCACCCTACGTTCTCAGCCCCAGCATTTT
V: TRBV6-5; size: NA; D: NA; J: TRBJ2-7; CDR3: CASSWTPSYEQYF; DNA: TGTGCCAGCAGTTGGACCCCCTCCTACGAGCAGTACTTC
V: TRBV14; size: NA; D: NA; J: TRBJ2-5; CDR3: CASSPTQAGNQYF; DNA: TGTGCCAGCAGCCCGACTCAAGCAGGAAACCAGTACTTC
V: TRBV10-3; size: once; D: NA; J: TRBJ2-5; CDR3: CAISESRQGGETQYF; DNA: TGTGCCATCAGTGAGTCGAGGCAGGGCGGAGAGACCCAGTACTTC
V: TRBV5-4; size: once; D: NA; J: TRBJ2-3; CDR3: CASSLVAPGTDTQYF; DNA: TGTGCCAGCAGCTTGGTTGCGCCCGGCACAGATACGCAGTATTTT
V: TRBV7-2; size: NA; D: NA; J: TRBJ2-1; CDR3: CASSFRNDMTWGNEQFF; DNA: TGTGCCAGCAGCTTTCGGAACGACATGACATGGGGTAATGAGCAGTTCTTC
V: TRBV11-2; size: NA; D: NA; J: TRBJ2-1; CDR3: CASSFRGTGRNEQFF; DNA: TGTGCCAGCAGTTTTAGGGGGACTGGTCGCAATGAGCAGTTCTTC
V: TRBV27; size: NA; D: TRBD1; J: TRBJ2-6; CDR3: CASSLSASQGAGANVLTF; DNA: TGTGCCAGCAGTTTATCGGCATCACAGGGGGCTGGGGCCAACGTCCTGACTTTC
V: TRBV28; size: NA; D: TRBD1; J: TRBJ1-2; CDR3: CASSPGDRVNGYTF; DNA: TGTGCCAGCAGTCCGGGGGACAGGGTTAATGGCTACACCTTC
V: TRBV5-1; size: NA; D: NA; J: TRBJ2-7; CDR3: CASSLGGTTRYYEQYF; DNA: TGCGCCAGCAGCTTGGGGGGAACGACTAGATACTACGAGCAGTACTTC
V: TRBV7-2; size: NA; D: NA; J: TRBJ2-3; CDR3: CASSHSGPTDTQYF; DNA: TGTGCCAGCAGCCATAGCGGACCCACAGATACGCAGTATTTT
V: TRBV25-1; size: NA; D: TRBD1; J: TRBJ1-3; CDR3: CAKGATVSGNTIYF; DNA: TGTGCCAAGGGGGCCACAGTCTCTGGAAACACCATATATTTT
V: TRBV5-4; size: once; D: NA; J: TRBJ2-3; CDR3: CASSLASRRTDTQYF; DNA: TGTGCCAGCAGCTTGGCTAGCCGTCGCACAGATACGCAGTATTTT
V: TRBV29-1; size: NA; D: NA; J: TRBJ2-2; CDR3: CSVGRTNTGELFF; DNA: TGCAGCGTTGGGCGTACAAACACCGGGGAGCTGTTTTTT
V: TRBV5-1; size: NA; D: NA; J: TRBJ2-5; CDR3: CASSSPGSWETQYF; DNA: TGCGCCAGCAGCTCGCCAGGGAGTTGGGAGACCCAGTACTTC
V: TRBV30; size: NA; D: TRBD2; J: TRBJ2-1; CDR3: CAWSPWRGENEQFF; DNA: TGTGCCTGGAGTCCCTGGCGGGGGGAGAATGAGCAGTTCTTC
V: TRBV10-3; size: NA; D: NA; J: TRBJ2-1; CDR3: CASTGGGDEQFF; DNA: TGTGCCAGCACAGGAGGGGGGGATGAGCAGTTCTTC
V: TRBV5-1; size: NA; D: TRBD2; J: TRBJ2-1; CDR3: CASSLAESSYNEQFF; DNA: TGCGCCAGCAGCCTAGCGGAGAGCTCCTACAATGAGCAGTTCTTC
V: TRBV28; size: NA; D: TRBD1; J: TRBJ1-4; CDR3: CASSDRDFDEKLFF; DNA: TGTGCCAGCAGTGACAGGGATTTCGATGAAAAACTGTTTTTT
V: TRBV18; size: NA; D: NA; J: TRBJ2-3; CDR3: CASSIDYAYLTDTQYF; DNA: TGTGCCAGCTCAATAGACTATGCTTACCTCACAGATACGCAGTATTTT
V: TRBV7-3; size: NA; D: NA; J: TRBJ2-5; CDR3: CASSAGQGETQYF; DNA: TGTGCCAGCAGTGCGGGGCAGGGAGAGACCCAGTACTTC
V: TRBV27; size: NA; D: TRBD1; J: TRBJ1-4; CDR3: CASSPGGTGREKLFF; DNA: TGTGCCAGCTCTCCCGGGGGGACAGGAAGGGAAAAACTGTTTTTT
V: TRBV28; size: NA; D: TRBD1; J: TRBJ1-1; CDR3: CASSSPGGQNTEAFF; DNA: TGTGCCAGCAGTTCGCCAGGGGGTCAGAACACTGAAGCTTTCTTT
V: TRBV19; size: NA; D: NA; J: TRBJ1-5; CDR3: CASQRGDQPQHF; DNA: TGTGCCAGCCAGAGAGGGGATCAGCCCCAGCATTTT
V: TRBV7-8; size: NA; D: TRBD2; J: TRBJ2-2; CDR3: CASSSGTSGRFPGGGELFF; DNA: TGTGCCAGCAGCTCCGGGACTAGCGGGAGGTTCCCGGGGGGCGGGGAGCTGTTTTTT
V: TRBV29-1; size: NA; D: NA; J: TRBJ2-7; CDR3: CSVGRGIRDEQYF; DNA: TGCAGCGTTGGGAGAGGGATTCGGGACGAGCAGTACTTC
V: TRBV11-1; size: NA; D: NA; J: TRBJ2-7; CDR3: CASSPQGPHPSSYEQYF; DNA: TGTGCCAGCAGCCCACAGGGACCCCATCCTTCATCCTACGAGCAGTACTTC
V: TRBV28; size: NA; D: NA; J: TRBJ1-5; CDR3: CASMVGSPPNQPQHF; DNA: TGTGCCAGCATGGTCGGGTCACCGCCTAATCAGCCCCAGCATTTT
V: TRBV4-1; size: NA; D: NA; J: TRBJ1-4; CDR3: CASSQTGLSTNEKLFF; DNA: TGCGCCAGCAGCCAGACAGGTCTGTCAACTAATGAAAAACTGTTTTTT
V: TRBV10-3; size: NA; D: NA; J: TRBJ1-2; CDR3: CAISESIVLSNYGYTF; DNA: TGTGCCATCAGTGAGTCGATAGTGCTTTCTAACTATGGCTACACCTTC
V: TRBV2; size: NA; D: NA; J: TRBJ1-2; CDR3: CASSDGPVLYGYTF; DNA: TGTGCCAGCAGTGATGGGCCAGTCCTTTATGGCTACACCTTC
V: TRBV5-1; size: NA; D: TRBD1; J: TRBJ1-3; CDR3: CASSPEPGQGGNTIYF; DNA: TGCGCCAGCAGCCCAGAACCGGGACAGGGAGGAAACACCATATATTTT
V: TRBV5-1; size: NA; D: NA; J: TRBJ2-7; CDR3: CASSLRQGRSSYEQYF; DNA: TGCGCCAGCAGCCTCCGCCAGGGGAGGAGCTCCTACGAGCAGTACTTC
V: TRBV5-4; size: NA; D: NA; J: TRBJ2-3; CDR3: CASGAQGTDTQYF; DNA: TGTGCCAGCGGGGCCCAGGGGACAGATACGCAGTATTTT
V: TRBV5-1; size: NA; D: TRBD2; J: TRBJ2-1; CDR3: CASSLTSGSSNEQFF; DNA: TGCGCCAGCAGCTTGACTAGCGGGAGTTCGAATGAGCAGTTCTTC
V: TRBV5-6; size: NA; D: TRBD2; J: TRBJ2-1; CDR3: CASSLLAGDFNEQFF; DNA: TGTGCCAGCAGCTTGTTAGCGGGGGATTTCAATGAGCAGTTCTTC
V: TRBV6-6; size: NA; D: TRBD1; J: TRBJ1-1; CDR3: CASSYRPGTGNTEAFF; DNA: TGTGCCAGCAGTTACCGTCCCGGGACAGGGAACACTGAAGCTTTCTTT